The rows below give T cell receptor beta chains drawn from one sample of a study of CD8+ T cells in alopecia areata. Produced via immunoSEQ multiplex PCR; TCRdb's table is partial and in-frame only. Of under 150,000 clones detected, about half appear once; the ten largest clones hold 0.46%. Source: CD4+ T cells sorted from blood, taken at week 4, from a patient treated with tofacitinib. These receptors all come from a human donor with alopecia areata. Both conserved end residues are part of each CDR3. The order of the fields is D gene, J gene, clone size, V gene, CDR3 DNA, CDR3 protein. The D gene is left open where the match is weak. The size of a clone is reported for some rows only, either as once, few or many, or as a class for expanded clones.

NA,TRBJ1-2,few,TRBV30,TGTGCCTGGAGTCGGCGGAGCGGCTACACCTTC,CAWSRRSGYTF
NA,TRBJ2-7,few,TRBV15,TGTGCCACCAGCAGAGATGAGGGGGATAGGGGAGATTCCTCCTACGAGCAGTACTTC,CATSRDEGDRGDSSYEQYF
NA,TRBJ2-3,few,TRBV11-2,TGTGCCAGCATCCAAGGGTACCTCACAGATACGCAGTATTTT,CASIQGYLTDTQYF
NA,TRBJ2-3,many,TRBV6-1,TGTGCCAGCAGTGAAGGCTTGGATACGCAGTATTTT,CASSEGLDTQYF
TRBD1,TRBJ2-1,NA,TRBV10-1,TGCGCCAGCAGTCGGGACAGGGCCTACAATGAGCAGTTCTTC,CASSRDRAYNEQFF
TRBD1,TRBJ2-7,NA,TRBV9,TGTGCCAGCAGCACAGGGACAGGTTACGAGCAGTACTTC,CASSTGTGYEQYF
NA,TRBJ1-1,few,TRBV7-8,TGTGCCAGCAGTGATCGGTCCAGGCGAGTAAACACTGAAGCTTTCTTT,CASSDRSRRVNTEAFF
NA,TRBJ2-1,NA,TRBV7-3,TGTGCCAGCAGCTTTCGTGGCTACAATGAGCAGTTCTTC,CASSFRGYNEQFF
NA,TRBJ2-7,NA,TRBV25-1,TGTGCCAGTACCTCGCGGGTCTACGAGCAGTACTTC,CASTSRVYEQYF
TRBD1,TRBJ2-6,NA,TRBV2,TGTGCCAGCACGGACAGGGGGTCTGGGGCCAACGTCCTGACTTTC,CASTDRGSGANVLTF
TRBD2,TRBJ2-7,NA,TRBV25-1,TGTGCCAGCAGTGGAAGCGGGAGGGCCTACGAGCAGTACTTC,CASSGSGRAYEQYF
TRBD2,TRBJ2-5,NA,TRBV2,TGTGCCAGCAGTGGATATGGCGGGAGCATCCAAGAGACCCAGTACTTC,CASSGYGGSIQETQYF
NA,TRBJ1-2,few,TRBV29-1,TGCAGCGTTGATCGCGTGTATGGCTACACCTTC,CSVDRVYGYTF
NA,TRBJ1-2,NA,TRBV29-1,TGCAGCGTTGAAGAGCGTGGCTACACCTTC,CSVEERGYTF
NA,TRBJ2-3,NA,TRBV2,TGTGCCAGCAGAAGAGGGCGTGGGGGCGATACGCAGTATTTT,CASRRGRGGDTQYF
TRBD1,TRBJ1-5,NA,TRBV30,TGTGCCTGGAGTGGCCAGGGGGGCAGTCAGCCCCAGCATTTT,CAWSGQGGSQPQHF
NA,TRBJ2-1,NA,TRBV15,TGTGCCACCAGCAGAGACAGGGCAGGGTACAATGAGCAGTTCTTC,CATSRDRAGYNEQFF
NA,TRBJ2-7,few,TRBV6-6,TGTGCCAGCAGTTACTCTCCAGGGCCCTACGAGCAGTACTTC,CASSYSPGPYEQYF
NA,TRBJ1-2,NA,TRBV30,TGTGCCTGGAGTGTATCGTCCGGGCAAAACTATGGCTACACCTTC,CAWSVSSGQNYGYTF
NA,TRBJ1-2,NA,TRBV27,TGTGCCAGCAGTTTATCTCCGGGCAGGGGAGATGGCTACACCTTC,CASSLSPGRGDGYTF
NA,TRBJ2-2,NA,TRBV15,TGTGCCACCGGGCCGGGGACCGGGGAGCTGTTTTTT,CATGPGTGELFF
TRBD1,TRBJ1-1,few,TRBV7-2,TGTGCCAGCAGCTCGACAGGGCCTGAAGCTTTCTTT,CASSSTGPEAFF
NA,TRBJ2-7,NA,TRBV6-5,TGTGCCAGCAGACAGCTCCACGAGCAGTACTTC,CASRQLHEQYF
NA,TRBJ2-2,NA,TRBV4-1,TGCGCCAGCAGCTACGGTTCGCGGTTTCTGAACACCGGGGAGCTGTTTTTT,CASSYGSRFLNTGELFF
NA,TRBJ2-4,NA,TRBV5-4,TGTGCCATTAATTCGGCCAAAAACATTCAGTACTTC,CAINSAKNIQYF
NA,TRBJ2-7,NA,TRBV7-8,TGTGCCAGCAGCTTACGGGGGGCCACAGGGAGTGGAATCGGGCGGCAGTACTTC,CASSLRGATGSGIGRQYF
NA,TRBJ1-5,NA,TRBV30,TGTGCCTGGAGCCCGAGACGAACAGGAGGAAGCCAGCCCCAGCATTTT,CAWSPRRTGGSQPQHF
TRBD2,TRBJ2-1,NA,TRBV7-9,TGTGCCAGCAGTCCCGGACTAGCGGGGGAACACAATGAGCAGTTCTTC,CASSPGLAGEHNEQFF
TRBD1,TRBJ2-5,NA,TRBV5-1,TGCGCCAGCAGCTTGACAGGGGGAGCGGAGACCCAGTACTTC,CASSLTGGAETQYF
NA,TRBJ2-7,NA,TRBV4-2,TGTGCCAGCAGCCAAGTCGATTCCGGCTACGAGCAGTACTTC,CASSQVDSGYEQYF
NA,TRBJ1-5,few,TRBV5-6,TGTGCCAGCAGCTTGGGCCAGGTCAATCAGCCCCAGCATTTT,CASSLGQVNQPQHF
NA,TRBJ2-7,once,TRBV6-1,TGTGCCAGTGACCTTCGGGTGCCTCCCTACGAGCAGTACTTC,CASDLRVPPYEQYF
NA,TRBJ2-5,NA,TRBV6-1,TGTGCCAGCAGCCAAAGCGGACAAGAGACCCAGTACTTC,CASSQSGQETQYF
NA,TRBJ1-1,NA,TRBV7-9,TGTGCCAGCAGCTCGTACAACATCGGCCGGGGTGAAGCTTTCTTT,CASSSYNIGRGEAFF
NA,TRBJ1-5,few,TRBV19,TGTGCCAGTAAGGTGGTGGGGGTCAATCAGCCCCAGCATTTT,CASKVVGVNQPQHF
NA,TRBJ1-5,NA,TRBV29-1,TGCAGCGTTGTAACAGGCAATCAGCCCCAGCATTTT,CSVVTGNQPQHF
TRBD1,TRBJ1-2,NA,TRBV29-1,TGCAGCGTTGATGCCAGGGGGACGGGTAACTATGGCTACACCTTC,CSVDARGTGNYGYTF
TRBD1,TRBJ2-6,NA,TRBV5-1,TGCGCCAGCAGCTTACAGGGGGCGGTCCGTGGGGCCAACGTCCTGACTTTC,CASSLQGAVRGANVLTF
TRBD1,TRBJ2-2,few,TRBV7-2,TGTGCCAGCAGCTTATACAGGGGGCTCGGTGGCGGGGAGCTGTTTTTT,CASSLYRGLGGGELFF
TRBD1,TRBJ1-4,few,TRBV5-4,TGTGCCAGCAGCACCGGACAGGGGGTGGAAAAACTGTTTTTT,CASSTGQGVEKLFF
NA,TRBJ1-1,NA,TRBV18,TGTGCCAGCTCAGGCGGGTTAGGGGAATGGGACACTGAAGCTTTCTTT,CASSGGLGEWDTEAFF
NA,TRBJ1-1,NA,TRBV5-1,TGCGCCAGCAGCTTGTCGAACACTGAAGCTTTCTTT,CASSLSNTEAFF
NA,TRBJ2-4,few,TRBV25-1,TGTGCCAGCAGTGACCCCAGGGTAGGAAACATTCAGTACTTC,CASSDPRVGNIQYF
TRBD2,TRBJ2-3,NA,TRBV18,TGTGCCAGCTCACCGGGACTAGCGGAGTTGAGAGATACGCAGTATTTT,CASSPGLAELRDTQYF
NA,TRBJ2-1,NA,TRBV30,TGTGCCTGGAGCCGACTGGGCGGATCAGAGTTCTTC,CAWSRLGGSEFF
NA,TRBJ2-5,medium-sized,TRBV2,TGTGCCAGTAGTGAGCAGCAAGAGACCCAGTACTTC,CASSEQQETQYF
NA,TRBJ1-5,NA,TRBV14,TGTGCCAGCAGCCAAGATTTAGGGGGTTCGGGCAATCAGCCCCAGCATTTT,CASSQDLGGSGNQPQHF
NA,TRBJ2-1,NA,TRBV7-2,TGTGCCAGCAGCTTAGTCCTAGGGAGAAACAATGAGCAGTTCTTC,CASSLVLGRNNEQFF
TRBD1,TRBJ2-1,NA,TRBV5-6,TGTGCCAGCAGCCGGGTCCGACAGGGATCAAGGCTACTTAATGAGCAGTTCTTC,CASSRVRQGSRLLNEQFF
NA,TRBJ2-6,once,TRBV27,TGTGCCAGCAGTCCTCTCCCTAGCTCTGGGGCCAACGTCCTGACTTTC,CASSPLPSSGANVLTF